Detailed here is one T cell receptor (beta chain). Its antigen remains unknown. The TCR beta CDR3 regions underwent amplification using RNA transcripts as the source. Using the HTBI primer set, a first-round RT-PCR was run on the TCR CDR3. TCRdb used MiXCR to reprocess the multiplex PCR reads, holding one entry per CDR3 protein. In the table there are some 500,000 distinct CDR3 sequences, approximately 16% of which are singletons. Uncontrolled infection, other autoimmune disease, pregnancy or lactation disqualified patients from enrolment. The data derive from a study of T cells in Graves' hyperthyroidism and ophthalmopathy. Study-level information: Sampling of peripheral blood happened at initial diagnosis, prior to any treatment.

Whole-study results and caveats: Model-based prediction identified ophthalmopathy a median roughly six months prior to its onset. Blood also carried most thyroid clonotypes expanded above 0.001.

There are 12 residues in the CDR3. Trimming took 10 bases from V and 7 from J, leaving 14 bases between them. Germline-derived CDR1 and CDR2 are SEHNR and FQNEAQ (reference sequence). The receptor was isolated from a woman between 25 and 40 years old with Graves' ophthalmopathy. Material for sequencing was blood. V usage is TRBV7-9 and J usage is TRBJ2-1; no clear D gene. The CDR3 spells CATKPGLNEQFF. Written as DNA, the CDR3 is TGTGCCACCAAGCCGGGCTTGAATGAGCAGTTCTTC.